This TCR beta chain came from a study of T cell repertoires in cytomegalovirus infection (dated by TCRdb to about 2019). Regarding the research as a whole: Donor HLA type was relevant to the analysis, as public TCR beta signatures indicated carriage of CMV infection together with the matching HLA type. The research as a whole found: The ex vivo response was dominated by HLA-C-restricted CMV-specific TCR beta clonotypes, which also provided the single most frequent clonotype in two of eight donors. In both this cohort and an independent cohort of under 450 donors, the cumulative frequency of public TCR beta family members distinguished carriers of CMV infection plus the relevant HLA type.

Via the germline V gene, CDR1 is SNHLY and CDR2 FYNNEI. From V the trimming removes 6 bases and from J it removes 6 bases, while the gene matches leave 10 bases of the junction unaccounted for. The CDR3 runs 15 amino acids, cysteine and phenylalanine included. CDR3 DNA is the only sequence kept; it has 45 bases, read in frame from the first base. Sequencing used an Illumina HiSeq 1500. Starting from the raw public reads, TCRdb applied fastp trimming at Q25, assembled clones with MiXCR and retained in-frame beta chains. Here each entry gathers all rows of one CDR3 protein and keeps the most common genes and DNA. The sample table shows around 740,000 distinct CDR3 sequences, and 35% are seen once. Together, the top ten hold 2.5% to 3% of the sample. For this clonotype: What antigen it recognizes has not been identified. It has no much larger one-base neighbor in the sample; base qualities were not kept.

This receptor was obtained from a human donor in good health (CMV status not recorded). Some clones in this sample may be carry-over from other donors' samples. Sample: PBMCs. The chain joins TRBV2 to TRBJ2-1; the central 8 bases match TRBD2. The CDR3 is CASSLVAGNINEQFF. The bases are TGTGCCAGCAGCCTAGTAGCGGGAAACATCAATGAGCAGTTCTTC.